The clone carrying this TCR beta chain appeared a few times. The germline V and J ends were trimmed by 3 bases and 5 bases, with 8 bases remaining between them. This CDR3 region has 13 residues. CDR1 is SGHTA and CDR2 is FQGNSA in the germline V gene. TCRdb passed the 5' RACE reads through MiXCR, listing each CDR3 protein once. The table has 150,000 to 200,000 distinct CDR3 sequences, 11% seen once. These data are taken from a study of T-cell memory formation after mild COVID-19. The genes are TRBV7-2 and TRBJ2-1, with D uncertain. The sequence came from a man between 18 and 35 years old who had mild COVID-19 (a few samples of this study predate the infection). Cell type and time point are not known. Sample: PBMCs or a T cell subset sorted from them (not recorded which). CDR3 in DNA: TGTGCCAGCAGCTTGAGCAGGAACAATGAGCAGTTCTTC. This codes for CASSLSRNNEQFF.